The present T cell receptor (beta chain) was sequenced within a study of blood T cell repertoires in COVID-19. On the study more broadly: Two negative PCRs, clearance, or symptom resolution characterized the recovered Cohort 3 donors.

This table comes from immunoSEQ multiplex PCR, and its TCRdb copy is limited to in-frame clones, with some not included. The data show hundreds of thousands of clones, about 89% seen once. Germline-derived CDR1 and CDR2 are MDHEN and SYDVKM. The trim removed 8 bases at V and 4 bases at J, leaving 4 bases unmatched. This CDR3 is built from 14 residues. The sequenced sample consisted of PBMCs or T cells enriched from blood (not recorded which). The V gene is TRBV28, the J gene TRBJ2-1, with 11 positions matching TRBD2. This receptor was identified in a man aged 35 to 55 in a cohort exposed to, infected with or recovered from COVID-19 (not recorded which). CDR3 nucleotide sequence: TGTGCCAGCGGCGGGACTAGCGGATACAATGAGCAGTTCTTC. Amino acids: CASGGTSGYNEQFF.